This TCR beta chain appears in the sequencing data of a study of blood T cell repertoires in COVID-19. Profiling relied on immunoSEQ multiplex PCR, and the TCRdb table lists in-frame clones only, not all of them. The data show 200,000 to 250,000 clones, with 82% seen just once and about 3.2% held by the top ten. The clonotype was recovered from a woman in her fifties or sixties who had recovered from COVID-19. The sequenced sample consisted of PBMCs or T cells enriched from blood (not recorded which).

CDR3 region: CASSREFGETQYF. The CDR3 nucleotides read TGTGCCAGCAGCCGGGAGTTCGGGGAGACCCAGTACTTC. The chain combines TRBV5-4 with TRBJ2-5; D possibly corresponds to TRBD2 (6 bases). V lost 4 bases and J lost 5, with 12 bases in between. Germline V gives CDR1 SGHNT, CDR2 YYREEE (reference sequence). This CDR3 region has 13 residues.